These 18 T cell receptor beta chains originate from one sample sequenced in a study of T-cell memory formation after mild COVID-19. TCRdb reprocessed the 5' RACE reads with MiXCR, giving one entry per CDR3 protein. The table shows some 200,000 distinct CDR3 sequences, with 9% to 10% occurring only once. Sequencing used PBMCs or a T cell subset sorted from them (not recorded which). The receptors stem from a young man who had mild COVID-19 (a few samples of this study predate the infection). Cell type and time point are not known.

The chain employs TRBV5-1 and TRBJ1-1; a weak D match, TRBD1 (5 bases). Germline V gene data show CDR1 as SGHRS and CDR2 as YFSETQ. The CDR3 covers 13 residues. V was cut by 3 bases and J by 7 bases, with 13 bases left in between. The CDR3 sequence: CASSYDSQREAFF. Here the CDR3 DNA reads TGCGCCAGCAGCTATGACAGCCAACGTGAAGCTTTCTTT. The complete variable domain, with remaining parts taken from reference TRBV5-1 and TRBJ1-1, reads KAGVTQTPRYLIKTRGQQVTLSCSPISGHRSVSWYQQTPGQGLQFLFEYFSETQRNKGNFPGRFSGRQFSNSRSEMNVSTLELGDSALYLCASSYDSQREAFFGQGTRLTVV.

The V gene is TRBV6-6, the J gene TRBJ2-3, with D perhaps matching TRBD2 (5 bases). Germline V lookup: CDR1 MNHNY, CDR2 SVGAGI (reference sequence). V was cut by 2 bases and J by 1 base, with 10 bases left in between. The CDR3 loop spans 15 amino acids. This CDR3 is CASSYRTLGTDTQYF. In DNA, the CDR3 is TGTGCCAGCAGTTACCGGACTTTGGGCACAGATACGCAGTATTTT.

Many counts were recorded for this clonotype. The gene calls are TRBV7-2 and TRBJ2-3; a weak D match, TRBD1 (5 bases). The CDR3 consists of 15 residues. Germline V gives CDR1 SGHTA, CDR2 FQGNSA. V lost 7 bases and J 3 bases, leaving 17 bases between the germline ends. The CDR3 bases are TGTGCCAGCACCCCTCAGGGCGCATCGACAGATACGCAGTATTTT. This translates into CASTPQGASTDTQYF.

In this sample, this clonotype turned up many times. This chain links TRBV5-1 with TRBJ1-4; D not resolved. The germline V gene encodes CDR1 SGHRS and CDR2 YFSETQ. The CDR3 totals 13 residues. Trimming left V 0 bases short and J 5 bases short, with 5 bases between. In DNA, the CDR3 is TGCGCCAGCAGCTTGGACACGAATGAAAAACTGTTTTTT. Translation gives CASSLDTNEKLFF.

The rearrangement links TRBV6-6 to TRBJ2-7; possible D gene TRBD2, 6 bases. The CDR3 runs to 14 residues. V lost 7 bases to trimming and J lost 6 bases, with 19 bases between them. Germline CDR1 MNHNY, CDR2 SVGAGI (reference sequence). CDR3 sequence reads: CASNRDLVLSEQYF. CDR3 coding DNA: TGTGCCAGCAACCGGGACTTGGTGCTTTCCGAGCAGTACTTC.

This clonotype was seen a handful of times. CDR3 in amino acids: CSARAVGTLGNYGYTF. In nucleotides, the CDR3 is TGCAGTGCTAGAGCCGTAGGGACTCTGGGAAACTATGGCTACACCTTC. This sequence joins TRBV20-1 and TRBJ1-2; TRBD1 might be the D (5 bases). The CDR3 is made up of 16 amino acids. The germline V gene has CDR1 DFQATT and CDR2 SNEGSKA (reference sequence). The V gene lost 1 base and the J gene lost 2 bases, with 17 bases spanning the gap.

The rearrangement joins TRBV7-8 to TRBJ1-1, with a possible D match to TRBD1 (5 bases). CDR3 size: 14 residues. CDR1 is SGHVS, CDR2 FQNEAQ, per germline. The V gene lost 8 bases and the J gene lost 4 bases, with 17 bases spanning the gap. CDR3 bases: TGTGCCAGCCGACCTGGGGGGGGGGGCACTGAAGCTTTCTTT. Amino acids: CASRPGGGGTEAFF.

This clonotype was picked up a small number of times. The rearrangement uses TRBV7-3 and TRBJ2-5, with TRBD2 matching 15 bases. The V and J ends lost 1 base and 4 bases, in that order; junction bases with no gene match: 1. The CDR3 is made up of 16 amino acids. Per germline, CDR1 SGHTA and CDR2 FQGTGA. The CDR3 DNA follows: TGTGCCAGCAGCTTAAGGGGACTAGCGGGAGGAGAGACCCAGTACTTC. Encoded protein: CASSLRGLAGGETQYF.

The chain couples TRBV28 to TRBJ2-5; unclear D gene. The V end lost 5 bases, the J end lost 5 bases, and 9 bases lay between the germline ends. The germline CDR1 and CDR2 sequences are MDHEN and SYDVKM. The CDR3 is 12 amino acids. In DNA form, the CDR3 reads TGTGCCAGCAGTCCCACATGGGAGACCCAGTACTTC. The encoded protein is CASSPTWETQYF.

This clonotype was detected a few times. The V gene is TRBV7-2, the J gene TRBJ1-1; tentatively, D is TRBD1 (6 bases). V was clipped by 5 bases and J by 0 bases, with 10 bases between them. CDR1 is SGHTA and CDR2 is FQGNSA in the germline V gene. The CDR3 runs to 14 residues. The CDR3 sequence: CASSGTGLNTEAFF. CDR3 nucleotide sequence: TGTGCCAGCAGCGGTACAGGGCTGAACACTGAAGCTTTCTTT. Supplemented by reference TRBV7-2 and TRBJ1-1, the full variable domain reads GAGVSQSPSNKVTEKGKDVELRCDPISGHTALYWYRQSLGQGLEFLIYFQGNSAPDKSGLPSDRFSAERTGGSVSTLTIQRTQQEDSAVYLCASSGTGLNTEAFFGQGTRLTVV.

This clonotype was observed a handful of times. The chain carries TRBV6-2 or TRBV6-3 and TRBJ1-4; D unresolved. The germline CDR1 and CDR2 sequences are MNHEY and SVGEGT. The CDR3 length is 13 residues. Trimming left V 7 bases short and J 7 bases short, with 13 bases between. CDR3 nucleotide sequence: TGTGCCAGCACCCAATGGGAGGGTGAAAAACTGTTTTTT. It encodes CASTQWEGEKLFF.

This clonotype was seen only a few times. CDR3 DNA sequence: TGCAGCGCCTTCACGGGACAGGGTAAAGGATACAATGAGCAGTTCTTC. Amino acids: CSAFTGQGKGYNEQFF. The rearrangement joins TRBV29-1 to TRBJ2-1; 9 nucleotides align to TRBD1. J gave up 4 bases and V 7 bases, and 14 bases lay outside the gene matches. There are 16 residues in the CDR3. CDR1 is SQVTM and CDR2 is ANQGSEA in the germline V gene.

This clonotype was observed a few times. The chain uses TRBV7-2 and TRBJ2-1; 9 nucleotides line up with TRBD1. Germline CDR1 is SGHTA and CDR2 is FQGNSA. V was pared by 4 bases and J by 12 bases, with 10 bases of the junction left unmatched. The CDR3 is 14 residues long. CDR3 sequence reads: CASSSGQGLGGQFF. DNA of the CDR3: TGTGCCAGCAGCTCGGGACAGGGTCTAGGGGGGCAGTTCTTC. Supplemented by reference TRBV7-2 and TRBJ2-1, the full variable domain reads GAGVSQSPSNKVTEKGKDVELRCDPISGHTALYWYRQSLGQGLEFLIYFQGNSAPDKSGLPSDRFSAERTGGSVSTLTIQRTQQEDSAVYLCASSSGQGLGGQFFGPGTRLTVL.

In this sample, this clonotype turned up a few times. This sequence joins TRBV7-9 and TRBJ1-1; D possibly corresponds to TRBD1 (6 bases). This CDR3 has 12 amino acids. V was trimmed by 6 bases and J by 5 bases, leaving 10 bases between them. CDR1 is SEHNR and CDR2 is FQNEAQ in the germline V gene (reference sequence). CDR3 nucleotide sequence: TGTGCCAGCAGGTTAACAGGGACTGAAGCTTTCTTT. Amino acid sequence: CASRLTGTEAFF.

V is TRBV7-8 and J is TRBJ1-4; D is perhaps TRBD1 (6 bases). The germline V and J ends were trimmed by 1 base and 3 bases, with 12 bases remaining between them. The length of the CDR3 is 16 residues. The V gene's germline CDR1 is SGHVS and CDR2 FQNEAQ. The DNA for the CDR3 is TGTGCCAGCAGCTTAGAGAGGGGGATTGCTAATGAAAAACTGTTTTTT. Its translation: CASSLERGIANEKLFF.

This clonotype was picked up a small number of times. The rearrangement joins TRBV20-1 to TRBJ2-5, with 15 nucleotides matching TRBD2. The CDR3 is made up of 16 amino acids. V lost 6 bases to trimming and J lost 2 bases; unmatched junction nucleotides: 7. Per the germline V gene, CDR1 is DFQATT and CDR2 is SNEGSKA (reference sequence). For the CDR3, the DNA is TGCAGTGCGAGCGGACTAGCGGGGGGGGCTCAAGAGACCCAGTACTTC. Encoded protein: CSASGLAGGAQETQYF.

The sample holds a few counts of this clonotype. The DNA of the CDR3 is TGTGCCAGCAGCCCCCCAGGGGTCGAGCAGTACGTC. This translates into CASSPPGVEQYV. The chain is built from TRBV6-2 or TRBV6-3 and TRBJ2-7, with D perhaps TRBD1 (6 bases). Germline CDR1 reads MNHEY; CDR2 reads SVGEGT. V gave up 6 bases and J gave up 6 bases, with 12 bases separating them. This CDR3 has 12 amino acids.

The rearrangement joins TRBV27 to TRBJ2-5; D is undetermined. With 2 bases removed from V and 2 bases from J, the gap between germline ends came to 12 bases. Germline loops: CDR1 MNHEY, CDR2 SMNVEV (reference sequence). This CDR3 is 15 amino acids long. This chain's CDR3 is CASSLTWQVQETQYF. The CDR3 DNA reads as TGTGCCAGCAGTTTAACGTGGCAGGTTCAAGAGACCCAGTACTTC.